This TCR beta chain originates from a study of shared clonotypes between healthy human individuals. Splitting the CD4+ cells yielded a CD45RA+ naive subset and a CD45RA-negative memory subset. In its sample, this clone was seen once. What it binds is unknown. Study outcomes and limitations: Collection of samples was limited to blood; tissue repertoires likely differ. A handful of donors showed sharing of approximately 4.7% of naive CD4 clonotypes. Despite large depth, rarefaction showed incomplete sorted-subset sequencing.

This CDR3 contains 19 residues. Only in-frame clones appear in the TCRdb table, and some are missing; sequencing was by immunoSEQ multiplex PCR. Seen here are more than 1 million clones, 75% to 85% observed once, and the top ten hold more than 0.45%. This TCR was recovered from a man aged 18 to 30 in good health. Some clones in this sample may be carry-over from other donors' samples. Sequenced sample: memory CD4+ T cells from PBMCs. Stated subset: CD45RA-negative fraction. This rearrangement joins TRBV21-1 to TRBJ1-4; the table calls TRBD1, which could not be checked here. TRBV21-1 is classified as a pseudogene. CDR3: CASSKGSRDRLSTNEKLFF. CDR3 DNA: TGTGCCAGCAGCAAAGGTTCGCGGGACAGACTCTCAACTAATGAAAAACTGTTTTTT.